This record covers a single TCR beta chain. In this sample, this clone turned up a few times. The antigen it binds to is not known. No per-base quality is available; no much larger clone lies one base away. This record belongs to a study of blood T cell repertoires in COVID-19 (TCRdb year 2020). For the wider study: Samples from collaborators originated in the United States, Italy and Spain and spanned both the acute and convalescent phases of COVID-19. Where available, HLA class I and class II types were obtained from metadata supplied by the sample provider rather than from assay-based typing. The dataset comprised deeply sampled blood TCRbeta repertoires from subjects exposed to, actively infected with, or recovered from COVID-19. The samples were drawn from two sources: the first 160 participants of the ongoing ImmuneRACE study, and approximately 1,300 subjects contributed by 6 global collaborators. The repertoires were released in a freely available public database intended as a resource for research on the immune response to SARS-CoV-2. A de-identified subject ID, COVID-19 status, age in years and sex were almost always included in the sample metadata. The prospective study material was composed of cDNA or gDNA derived from T cells, B-cell-depleted T cells, or PBMCs.

Here V drops 1 base and J drops 5 bases, and the junction holds 8 bases not matched to any gene. Reading from cysteine to phenylalanine, the CDR3 counts 16 amino acids. The only DNA kept is the CDR3, 48 bases in frame from the first base. From the germline V gene, CDR1 is MGHRA and CDR2 is YSYEKL. Collaborating institutions collected whole blood in K2EDTA tubes following their own protocols. For TCRbeta analysis, collaborators shipped samples in one of three forms: frozen whole blood, isolated PBMCs, or DNA extracted from either of those sample types. Broad study findings and their caveats: The quantity of clinical and demographic metadata differed by source and by participant and was supplied without curation.

The immunoSEQ Assay, a bias-controlled multiplex PCR, was used to amplify TCRbeta CDR3 regions from genomic DNA. The authors' analysis ran thus. Within the assay, amplification of reference gene primers was used to estimate how many nucleated cells each sample contained. Sequence reads were collapsed and filtered to measure the absolute abundance of every unique TCRbeta CDR3 rearrangement. For each sample, productive Simpson clonality was calculated as the square root of Simpson's diversity index across productive rearrangements. TCRdb re-hosts the immuneACCESS table, in-frame sequences only. Its copies lack some clones; in the studies checked, an unresolved V gene accounts for under half of them, and the cause for the rest is not known. That table is the source of V, J and clone size, and D and trimming were worked out from the DNA. The table for this sample lists about 74,000 clones; more than 75% of them were counted only once. The ten most abundant clones make up 15% to 18% of the sample.

The chain was built from TRBV4-1 and TRBJ1-1, with 9 central nucleotides matching TRBD1. The material sequenced was peripheral blood. The receptor's source is a human donor in a cohort sampled during active COVID-19. The CDR3 region has the sequence CASSQVPDRGWTEAFF. The DNA sequence is given as TGCGCCAGCAGCCAAGTCCCGGACAGGGGATGGACTGAAGCTTTCTTT.